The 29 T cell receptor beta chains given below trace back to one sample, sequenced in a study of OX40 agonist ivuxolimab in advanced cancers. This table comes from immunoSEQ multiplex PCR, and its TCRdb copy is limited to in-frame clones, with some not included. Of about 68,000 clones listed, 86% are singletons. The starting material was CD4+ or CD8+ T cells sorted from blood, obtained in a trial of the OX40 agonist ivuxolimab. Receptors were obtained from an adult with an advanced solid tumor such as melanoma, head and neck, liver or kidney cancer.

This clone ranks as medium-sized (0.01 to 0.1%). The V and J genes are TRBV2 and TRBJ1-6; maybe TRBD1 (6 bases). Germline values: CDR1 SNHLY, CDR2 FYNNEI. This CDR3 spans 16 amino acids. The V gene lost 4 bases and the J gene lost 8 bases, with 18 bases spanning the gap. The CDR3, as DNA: TGTGCCAGCAGTGGGGAGGGTCCGGGGGCCCATTCACCCCTCCACTTT. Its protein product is CASSGEGPGAHSPLHF.

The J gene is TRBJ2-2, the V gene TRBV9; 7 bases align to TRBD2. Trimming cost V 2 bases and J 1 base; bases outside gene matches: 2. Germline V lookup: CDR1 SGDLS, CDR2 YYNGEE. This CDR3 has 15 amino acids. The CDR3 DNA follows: TGTGCCAGCAGCGTTGCTAGCGGGAACACCGGGGAGCTGTTTTTT. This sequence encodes CASSVASGNTGELFF.

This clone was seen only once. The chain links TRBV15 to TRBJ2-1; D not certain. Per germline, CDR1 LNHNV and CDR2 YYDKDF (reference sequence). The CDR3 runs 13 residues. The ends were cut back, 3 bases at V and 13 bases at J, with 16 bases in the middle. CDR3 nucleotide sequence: TGTGCCACCAGCAGGCCGGATTGGGCGCGCCAGTTCTTC. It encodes CATSRPDWARQFF.

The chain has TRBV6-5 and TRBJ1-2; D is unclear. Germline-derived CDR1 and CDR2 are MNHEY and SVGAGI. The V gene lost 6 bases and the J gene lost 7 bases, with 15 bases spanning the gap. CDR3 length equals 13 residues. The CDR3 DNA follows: TGTGCCAGCAGGCCTCTGCGTGAGTCTGGCTACACCTTC. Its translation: CASRPLRESGYTF.

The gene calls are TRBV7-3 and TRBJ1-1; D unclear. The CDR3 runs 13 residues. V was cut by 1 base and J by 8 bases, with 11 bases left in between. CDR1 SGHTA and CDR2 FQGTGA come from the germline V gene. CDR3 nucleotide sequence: TGTGCCAGCAGCTTAAGGGCAGGTGGGGAAGCTTTCTTT. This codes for CASSLRAGGEAFF.

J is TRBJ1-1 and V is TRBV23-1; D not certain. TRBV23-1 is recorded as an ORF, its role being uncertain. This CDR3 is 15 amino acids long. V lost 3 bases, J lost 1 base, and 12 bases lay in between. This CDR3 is CASSHPCEGNTEAFF. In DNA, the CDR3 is TGCGCCAGCAGTCACCCATGCGAGGGGAACACTGAAGCTTTCTTT.

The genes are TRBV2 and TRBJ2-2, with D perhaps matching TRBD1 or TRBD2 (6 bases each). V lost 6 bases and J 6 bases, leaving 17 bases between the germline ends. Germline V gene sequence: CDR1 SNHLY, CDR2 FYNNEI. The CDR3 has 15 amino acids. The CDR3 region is CASRSPRGRSGELFF. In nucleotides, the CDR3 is TGTGCCAGCAGATCCCCAAGGGGGAGGTCCGGGGAGCTGTTTTTT.

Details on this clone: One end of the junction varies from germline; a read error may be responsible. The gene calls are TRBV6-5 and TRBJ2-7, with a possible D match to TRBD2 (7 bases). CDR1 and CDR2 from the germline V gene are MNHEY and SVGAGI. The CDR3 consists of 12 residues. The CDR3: CASSQDGGGLDF. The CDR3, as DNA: TGTGCCAGCAGTCAGGATGGGGGGGGCTTGGACTTC.

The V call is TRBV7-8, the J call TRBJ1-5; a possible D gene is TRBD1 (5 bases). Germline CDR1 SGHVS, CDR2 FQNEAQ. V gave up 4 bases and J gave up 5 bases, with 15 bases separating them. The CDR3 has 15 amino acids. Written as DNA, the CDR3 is TGTGCCAGCAGCTCCTCAGGGAGTCCTGATCAGCCCCAGCATTTT. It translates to CASSSSGSPDQPQHF.

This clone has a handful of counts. CDR3 coding DNA: TGTGCCTGGATGAGCCAACTCGGCGGAAACACCATATATTTT. It is translated as CAWMSQLGGNTIYF. This chain uses TRBV30 with TRBJ1-3; D gene ambiguous. V shed 4 bases and J shed 4 bases, with 14 bases lying between them. The CDR3 extends over 14 amino acids. Germline CDR1 reads GTSNPN; CDR2 reads SVGIG (reference sequence).

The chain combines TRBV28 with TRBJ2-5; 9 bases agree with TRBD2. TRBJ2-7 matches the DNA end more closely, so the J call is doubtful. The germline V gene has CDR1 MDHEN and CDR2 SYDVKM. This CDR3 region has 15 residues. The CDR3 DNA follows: TGTGCCAGCAGTGTTAGCGGGAGCATGTTCTACGAGCAGTACTTC. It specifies CASSVSGSMFYEQYF.

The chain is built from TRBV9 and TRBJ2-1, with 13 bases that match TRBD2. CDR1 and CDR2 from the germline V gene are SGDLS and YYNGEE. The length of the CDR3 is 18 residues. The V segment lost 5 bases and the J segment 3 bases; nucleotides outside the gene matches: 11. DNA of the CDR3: TGTGCCAGCAGTAGGGGATCGACTAGCGGGGGGTACTACAATGAGCAGTTCTTC. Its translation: CASSRGSTSGGYYNEQFF.

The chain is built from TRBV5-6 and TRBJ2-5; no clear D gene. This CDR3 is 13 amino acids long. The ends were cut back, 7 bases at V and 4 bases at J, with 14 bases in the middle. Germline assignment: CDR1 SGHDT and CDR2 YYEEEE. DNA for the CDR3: TGTGCCAGCGGTCACCGGTCTCGAGAGACCCAGTACTTC. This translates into CASGHRSRETQYF.

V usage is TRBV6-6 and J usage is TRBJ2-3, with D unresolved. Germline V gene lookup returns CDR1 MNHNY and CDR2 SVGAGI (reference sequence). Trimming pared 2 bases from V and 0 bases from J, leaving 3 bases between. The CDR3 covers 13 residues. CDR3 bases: TGTGCCAGCAGTTACAGCAGCACAGATACGCAGTATTTT. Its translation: CASSYSSTDTQYF.

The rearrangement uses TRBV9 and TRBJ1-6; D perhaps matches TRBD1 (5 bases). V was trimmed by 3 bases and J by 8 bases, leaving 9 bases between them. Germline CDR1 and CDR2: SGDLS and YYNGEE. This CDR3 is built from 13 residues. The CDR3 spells CASSASRDSPLHF. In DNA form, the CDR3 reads TGTGCCAGCAGCGCCTCCAGGGATTCACCCCTCCACTTT.

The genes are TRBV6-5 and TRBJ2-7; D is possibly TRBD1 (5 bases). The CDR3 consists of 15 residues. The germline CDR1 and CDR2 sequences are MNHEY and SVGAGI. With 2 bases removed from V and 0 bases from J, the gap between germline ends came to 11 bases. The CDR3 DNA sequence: TGTGCCAGCAGTTACACCCAGGGAAGCTCCTACGAGCAGTACTTC. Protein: CASSYTQGSSYEQYF.

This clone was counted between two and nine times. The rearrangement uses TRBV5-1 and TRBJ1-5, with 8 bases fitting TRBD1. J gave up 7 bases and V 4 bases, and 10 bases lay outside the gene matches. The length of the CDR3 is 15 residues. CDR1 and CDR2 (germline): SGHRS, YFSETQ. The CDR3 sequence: CASSPGGFSEQPQHF. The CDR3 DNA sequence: TGCGCCAGCAGCCCAGGGGGCTTTTCTGAGCAGCCCCAGCATTTT.

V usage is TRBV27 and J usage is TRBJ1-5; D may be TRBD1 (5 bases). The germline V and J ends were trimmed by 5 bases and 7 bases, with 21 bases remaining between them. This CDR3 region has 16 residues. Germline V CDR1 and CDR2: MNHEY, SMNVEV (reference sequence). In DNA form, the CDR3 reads TGTGCCAGCAGTGCAACAGGAGGAAATCCAAGGCAGCCCCAGCATTTT. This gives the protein CASSATGGNPRQPQHF.

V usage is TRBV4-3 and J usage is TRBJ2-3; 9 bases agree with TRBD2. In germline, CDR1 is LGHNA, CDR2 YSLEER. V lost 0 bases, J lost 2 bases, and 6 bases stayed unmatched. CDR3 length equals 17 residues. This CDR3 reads CASSQDRASGDTDTQYF. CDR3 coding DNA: TGCGCCAGCAGCCAAGATCGGGCTAGCGGGGACACAGATACGCAGTATTTT.

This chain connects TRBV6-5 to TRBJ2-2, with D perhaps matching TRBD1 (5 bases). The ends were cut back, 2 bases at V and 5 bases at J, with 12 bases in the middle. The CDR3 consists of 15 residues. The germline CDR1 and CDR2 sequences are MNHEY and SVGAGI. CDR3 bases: TGTGCCAGCAGTTACGCACTCAGGGCGACCGGGGAGCTGTTTTTT. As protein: CASSYALRATGELFF.

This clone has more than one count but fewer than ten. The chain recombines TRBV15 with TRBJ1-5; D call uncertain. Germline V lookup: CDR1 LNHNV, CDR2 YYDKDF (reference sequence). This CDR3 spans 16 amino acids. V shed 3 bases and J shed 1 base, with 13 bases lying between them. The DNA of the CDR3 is TGTGCCACCAGCAGTCAACTGCTACGGAGCAATCAGCCCCAGCATTTT. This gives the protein CATSSQLLRSNQPQHF.

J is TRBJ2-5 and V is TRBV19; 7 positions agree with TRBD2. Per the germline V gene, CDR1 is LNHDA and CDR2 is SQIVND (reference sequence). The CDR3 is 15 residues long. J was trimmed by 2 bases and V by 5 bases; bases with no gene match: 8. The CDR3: CASSSLLASQETQYF. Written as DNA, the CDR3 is TGTGCCAGTAGTTCACTACTAGCGTCGCAAGAGACCCAGTACTTC.

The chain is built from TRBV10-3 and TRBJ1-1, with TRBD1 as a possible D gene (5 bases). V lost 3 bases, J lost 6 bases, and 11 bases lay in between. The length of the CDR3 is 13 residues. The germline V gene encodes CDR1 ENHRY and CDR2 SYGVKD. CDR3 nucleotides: TGTGCCATCAGTGACCAGGGTACTGCTGAAGCTTTCTTT. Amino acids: CAISDQGTAEAFF.

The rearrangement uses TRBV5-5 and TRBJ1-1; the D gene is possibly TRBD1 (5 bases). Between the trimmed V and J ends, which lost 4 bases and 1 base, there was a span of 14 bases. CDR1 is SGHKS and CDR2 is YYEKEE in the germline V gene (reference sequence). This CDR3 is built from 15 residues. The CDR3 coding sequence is TGTGCCAGCAGCCCCACGGGACTCCAGAACACTGAAGCTTTCTTT. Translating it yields CASSPTGLQNTEAFF.

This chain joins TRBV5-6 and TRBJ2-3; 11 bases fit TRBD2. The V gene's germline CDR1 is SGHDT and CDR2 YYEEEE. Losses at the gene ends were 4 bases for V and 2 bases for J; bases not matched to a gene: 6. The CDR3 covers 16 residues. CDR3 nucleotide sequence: TGTGCCAGCAGCATGGCGGGACTAGCGGTCACAGATACGCAGTATTTT. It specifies CASSMAGLAVTDTQYF.

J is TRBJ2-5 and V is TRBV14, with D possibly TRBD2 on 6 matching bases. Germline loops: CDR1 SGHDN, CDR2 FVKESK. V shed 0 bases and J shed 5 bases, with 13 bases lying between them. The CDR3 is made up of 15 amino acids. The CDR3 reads CASSQDRGGWETQYF. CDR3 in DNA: TGTGCCAGCAGCCAAGATCGCGGAGGGTGGGAGACCCAGTACTTC. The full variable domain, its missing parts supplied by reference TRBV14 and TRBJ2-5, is EAGVTQFPSHSVIEKGQTVTLRCDPISGHDNLYWYRRVMGKEIKFLLHFVKESKQDESGMPNNRFLAERTGGTYSTLKVQPAELEDSGVYFCASSQDRGGWETQYFGPGTRLLVL.

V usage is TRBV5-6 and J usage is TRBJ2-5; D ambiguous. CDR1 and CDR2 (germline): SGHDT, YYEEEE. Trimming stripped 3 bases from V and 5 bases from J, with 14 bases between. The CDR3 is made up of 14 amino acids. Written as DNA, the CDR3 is TGTGCCAGCAGCTGGGTTGCCCTGAGGGAGACCCAGTACTTC. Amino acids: CASSWVALRETQYF.

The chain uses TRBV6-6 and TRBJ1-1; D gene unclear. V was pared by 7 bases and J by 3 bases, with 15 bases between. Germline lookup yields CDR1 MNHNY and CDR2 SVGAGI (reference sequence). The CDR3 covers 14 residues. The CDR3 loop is CASTSAPRDTEAFF. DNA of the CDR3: TGTGCCAGCACTAGTGCTCCTAGGGACACTGAAGCTTTCTTT.

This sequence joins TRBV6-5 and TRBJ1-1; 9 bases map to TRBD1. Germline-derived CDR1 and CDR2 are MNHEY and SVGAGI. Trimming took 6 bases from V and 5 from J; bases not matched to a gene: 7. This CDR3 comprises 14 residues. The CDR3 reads CASREQGAPTEAFF. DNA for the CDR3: TGTGCCAGCAGGGAACAGGGGGCGCCTACTGAAGCTTTCTTT.